The rows below give T cell receptor beta chains drawn from one sample of a study of blood T cell repertoires in COVID-19. Clones were sequenced by immunoSEQ multiplex PCR, and TCRdb holds only the in-frame ones, with some missing. This sample has around 330,000 clones, with around 88% found just once. Material for sequencing was peripheral blood. The receptors were gathered from a woman aged 30 to 39 with COVID-19, enrolled during active disease. Each CDR3 is given with its conserved first and last residue. Each record gives: V gene, J gene, CDR3 protein.

>TRBV10-1|TRBJ2-2
CASRQGPNTGELFF
>TRBV19|TRBJ1-6
CASSRGQAFNSPLHF
>TRBV5-4|TRBJ1-2
CASSLRPSTSYGYTF
>TRBV19|TRBJ2-5
CASSSTWTITQYF
>TRBV27|TRBJ1-5
CASSSGLMRPQHF
>TRBV7-2|TRBJ1-2
CASSEGWGQGYGYTF
>TRBV5-1|TRBJ2-2
CASSRIGQGGNTGELFF
>TRBV7-2|TRBJ1-1
CASSLATSMNTEAFF
>TRBV15|TRBJ2-3
CATSRDSSDTQYF
>TRBV13|TRBJ1-2
CASSAWGQSVYGYTF
>TRBV28|TRBJ1-2
CASSLFGTGYGYTF
>TRBV18|TRBJ1-4
CASSSRVRGEKLFF
>TRBV9|TRBJ2-1
CASSPLAGGPNEQFF
>TRBV10-2|TRBJ1-4
CASRRGNTNEKLFF
>TRBV2|TRBJ1-2
CASNRDRIANYGYTF
>TRBV11-2|TRBJ2-1
CASSFTSGGDYEQFF
>TRBV3-1/TRBV3-2|TRBJ1-6
CASSQFQNSPLHF